This is a list of T cell receptor beta chains from one sample in a study of shared clonotypes between healthy human individuals. Sequencing used immunoSEQ multiplex PCR; TCRdb keeps in-frame clones, though not all of them. Of about 490,000 clones in the sample, less than 80% are singletons; the top ten hold over 9.5%. Material for sequencing was PBMCs. The receptors were sampled from a woman aged 40 to 50 in good health. Some clones in this sample may be carry-over from other donors' samples. The CDR3 runs from the conserved cysteine through the conserved F or W. The D gene is left open where the match is weak. Rows give clone size only sometimes, using once, few, many, or a class for an expanded clone.

NA	TRBV28	TRBJ2-6	NA	CASSLGAPGDVSGANVLTF	TGTGCCAGCAGTTTAGGGGCTCCCGGGGATGTCTCTGGGGCCAACGTCCTGACTTTC
TRBD2	TRBV6-4	TRBJ2-1	few	CASSEGERGYNEQFF	TGTGCCAGCAGTGAGGGGGAGCGGGGGTACAATGAGCAGTTCTTC
NA	TRBV18	TRBJ2-7	NA	CASSPRIDYEQYF	TGTGCCAGCTCACCACGGATAGACTACGAGCAGTACTTC
TRBD2	TRBV4-2	TRBJ2-2	NA	CASSQRLAGVDTGELFF	TGTGCCAGCAGCCAAAGACTAGCGGGAGTGGACACCGGGGAGCTGTTTTTT
TRBD2	TRBV13	TRBJ2-3	NA	CASSLVALAGTDTQYF	TGTGCCAGCAGCTTAGTCGCCCTAGCGGGCACAGATACGCAGTATTTT
NA	TRBV15	TRBJ2-7	NA	CATSRDPAYEQYF	TGTGCCACCAGCAGAGACCCTGCCTACGAGCAGTACTTC
NA	TRBV19	TRBJ1-1	NA	CASSVQVMNTEAFF	TGTGCCAGTAGTGTTCAGGTCATGAACACTGAAGCTTTCTTT
NA	TRBV11-3	TRBJ2-1	NA	CASSPRQVGYNEQFF	TGTGCCAGCAGCCCTCGACAGGTCGGGTACAATGAGCAGTTCTTC
TRBD1	TRBV7-6	TRBJ2-3	NA	CASTDRVTDTQYF	TGTGCCAGCACGGACAGGGTCACAGATACGCAGTATTTT
NA	TRBV2	TRBJ1-1	NA	CASSEAGENTEAFF	TGTGCCAGCAGCGAGGCAGGTGAGAACACTGAAGCTTTCTTT
NA	TRBV7-3	TRBJ2-6	NA	CASSLTGTLQANVLTF	TGTGCCAGCAGCTTAACTGGGACCCTGCAGGCCAACGTCCTGACTTTC
NA	TRBV5-4	TRBJ2-2	NA	CASSQAERSGELFF	TGTGCCAGCAGCCAAGCGGAGCGATCCGGGGAGCTGTTTTTT
TRBD2	TRBV30	TRBJ2-1	NA	CAWKSGLAGYSYNEQFF	TGTGCCTGGAAGTCAGGACTAGCGGGGTATTCCTACAATGAGCAGTTCTTC
NA	TRBV7-9	TRBJ2-6	NA	CASSLWADRSLSLANVLTF	TGTGCCAGCAGCTTATGGGCAGACAGGAGCTTATCTTTGGCCAACGTCCTGACTTTC
NA	TRBV27	TRBJ1-1	NA	CASSLGGWGVKGEAFF	TGTGCCAGCAGTTTAGGGGGTTGGGGGGTGAAAGGTGAAGCTTTCTTT
NA	TRBV5-4	TRBJ1-1	few	CASSLGGHGEAFF	TGTGCCAGCAGCTTGGGGGGGCATGGTGAAGCTTTCTTT
TRBD2	TRBV10-3	TRBJ2-3	NA	CAISDTSGRPDTQYF	TGTGCCATCAGTGACACTAGCGGGAGGCCAGATACGCAGTATTTT
NA	TRBV19	TRBJ1-1	NA	CASTTVGNTEAFF	TGTGCCAGTACCACCGTGGGGAACACTGAAGCTTTCTTT
TRBD1	TRBV28	TRBJ1-2	NA	CASIDRGHGYTF	TGTGCCAGCATCGACAGGGGGCATGGCTACACCTTC
TRBD1	TRBV5-1	TRBJ1-2	few	CASSLAWGQGRDYGYTF	TGCGCCAGCAGCTTGGCCTGGGGACAGGGAAGGGACTATGGCTACACCTTC
TRBD1	TRBV28	TRBJ1-2	NA	CASRVQGANYGYTF	TGTGCCAGCAGGGTACAGGGGGCCAACTATGGCTACACCTTC
NA	TRBV28	TRBJ1-4	NA	CASRRRLRVFEKLFF	TGTGCCAGCCGGCGTCGGTTGAGGGTCTTTGAAAAACTGTTTTTT
NA	TRBV4-1	TRBJ1-6	NA	CASSLEAGQNNSPLHF	TGCGCCAGCAGCCTAGAGGCGGGGCAGAATAATTCACCCCTCCACTTT
NA	TRBV5-1	TRBJ2-7	NA	CASSDAGVPSYEQYF	TGCGCCAGCAGCGACGCGGGCGTCCCCTCCTACGAGCAGTACTTC
TRBD1	TRBV11-2	TRBJ1-3	few	CASGRTGGQPNTIYF	TGTGCCAGCGGTCGAACAGGGGGCCAGCCAAACACCATATATTTT
NA	TRBV7-2	TRBJ1-2	NA	CASSKVVTAYGYTF	TGTGCCAGCAGCAAGGTGGTTACAGCATATGGCTACACCTTC
TRBD2	TRBV7-2	TRBJ2-1	NA	CASSKGTSYEQFF	TGTGCCAGCAGCAAGGGGACTAGCTACGAGCAGTTCTTC
TRBD2	TRBV4-1	TRBJ2-1	NA	CASSQVSGRYVEQFF	TGCGCCAGCAGCCAAGTTAGCGGGCGTTACGTCGAGCAGTTCTTC
TRBD1	TRBV6-1	TRBJ2-7	NA	CASSFEGQGSYEQYF	TGTGCCAGCAGTTTTGAGGGACAGGGATCCTACGAGCAGTACTTC
TRBD1	TRBV19	TRBJ2-2	NA	CASTTVYRTGETGELFF	TGTGCCAGTACCACAGTATACAGGACAGGGGAAACCGGGGAGCTGTTTTTT
NA	TRBV6-6	TRBJ2-2	NA	CASSYGQGAGELFF	TGTGCCAGCAGTTACGGGCAGGGTGCCGGGGAGCTGTTTTTT
TRBD1	TRBV7-2	TRBJ2-6	NA	CASSLATGGALNSGANVLTF	TGTGCCAGCAGCTTAGCGACAGGGGGTGCCCTTAACTCTGGGGCCAACGTCCTGACTTTC
TRBD2	TRBV28	TRBJ2-5	NA	CASSFLTSGSRETQYF	TGTGCCAGCAGTTTTCTAACTAGCGGGAGTCGGGAGACCCAGTACTTC
NA	TRBV28	TRBJ1-5	few	CASSWTEDQPQHF	TGTGCCAGCAGTTGGACAGAGGATCAGCCCCAGCATTTT
TRBD2	TRBV7-2	TRBJ2-7	NA	CASSLVRAGGHPYEQYF	TGTGCCAGCAGCTTAGTCCGGGCGGGAGGCCACCCCTACGAGCAGTACTTC
TRBD1	TRBV2	TRBJ1-1	NA	CASSIQQGVHGEAFF	TGTGCCAGCTCTATCCAACAGGGGGTCCATGGTGAAGCTTTCTTT
NA	TRBV11-2	TRBJ2-5	NA	CASSFRGETQYF	TGTGCCAGCAGCTTCCGCGGAGAGACCCAGTACTTC
NA	TRBV19	TRBJ2-7	NA	CASSISTGSSYEQYF	TGTGCCAGTAGTATCTCCACAGGCAGCTCCTACGAGCAGTACTTC
NA	TRBV30	TRBJ1-5	few	CAWSVLGDNQPQHF	TGTGCCTGGAGTGTACTGGGAGACAATCAGCCCCAGCATTTT
NA	TRBV19	TRBJ2-5	NA	CASSSLTQGETQYF	TGTGCCAGTAGTAGTCTAACTCAGGGAGAGACCCAGTACTTC
NA	TRBV9	TRBJ2-7	NA	CASSVDQALHYEQYF	TGTGCCAGCAGCGTAGACCAGGCCCTACATTACGAGCAGTACTTC
TRBD2	TRBV7-9	TRBJ2-2	few	CATQREFTGELFF	TGTGCCACCCAGCGGGAGTTCACCGGGGAGCTGTTTTTT
NA	TRBV6-1	TRBJ2-1	NA	CASRLDRYNEQFF	TGTGCCAGCAGGTTGGACCGTTACAATGAGCAGTTCTTC
NA	TRBV7-8	TRBJ2-1	NA	CASSLELNNEQFF	TGTGCCAGCAGCTTAGAACTTAACAATGAGCAGTTCTTC
NA	TRBV5-4	TRBJ2-3	NA	CASSTRSSTDTQYF	TGTGCCAGCAGCACGCGGAGTAGCACAGATACGCAGTATTTT
NA	TRBV2	TRBJ2-7	NA	CASDRGPHEQYF	TGTGCCAGCGACCGAGGGCCACACGAGCAGTACTTC